This is a list of T cell receptor beta chains from one sample in a study of post-analysis software for immune sequencing data. TCRdb used MiXCR to reprocess the PCR reads, holding one entry per CDR3 protein. The repertoire holds around 400,000 distinct CDR3 sequences, with approximately 33% as singletons. The sample comprised blood. Every receptor here comes from a girl aged 5-17 years with multiple sclerosis. CDR3s include the opening cysteine and the closing phenylalanine or tryptophan. D genes are given only for firm matches. A row's size may be missing; if present it is once, few, many or a size class.

CDR3 protein: CASSTIRADEQFF
CDR3 DNA: TGTGCCAGCAGCACTATCAGGGCCGATGAGCAGTTCTTC
J gene: TRBJ2-1
V gene: TRBV3-1
clone size: -
D gene: -

CDR3 protein: CASIRGDPQVDGYTF
CDR3 DNA: TGTGCCAGCATCCGGGGGGACCCCCAAGTCGATGGCTACACCTTC
J gene: TRBJ1-2
V gene: TRBV6-6
clone size: many
D gene: -

CDR3 protein: CASSPYTGTDTQYF
CDR3 DNA: TGTGCCAGCAGCCCTTACACAGGGACAGATACGCAGTATTTT
J gene: TRBJ2-3
V gene: TRBV7-2
clone size: -
D gene: -

CDR3 protein: CASSLPGVGAGANVLTF
CDR3 DNA: TGTGCCAGCAGCCTCCCTGGAGTCGGGGCTGGGGCCAACGTCCTGACTTTC
J gene: TRBJ2-6
V gene: TRBV5-6
clone size: few
D gene: -

CDR3 protein: CASRGGSADSQPQHF
CDR3 DNA: TGTGCCAGCAGAGGTGGAAGCGCCGATAGTCAGCCCCAGCATTTT
J gene: TRBJ1-5
V gene: TRBV6-5
clone size: few
D gene: -

CDR3 protein: CSASPGSGGETQYF
CDR3 DNA: TGCAGTGCGTCACCGGGATCGGGGGGGGAGACCCAGTACTTC
J gene: TRBJ2-5
V gene: TRBV20-1
clone size: few
D gene: TRBD2

CDR3 protein: CASSFYNRAYNEQYF
CDR3 DNA: TGTGCCAGCAGCTTTTATAACAGGGCGTACAATGAGCAGTACTTC
J gene: TRBJ2-7
V gene: TRBV7-2
clone size: few
D gene: -

CDR3 protein: CASSLGPGFTGVQYF
CDR3 DNA: TGTGCCAGCAGCTTAGGCCCAGGATTTACGGGAGTGCAGTATTTT
J gene: TRBJ2-3
V gene: TRBV7-2
clone size: few
D gene: -

CDR3 protein: CASSFGTELFF
CDR3 DNA: TGTGCCAGCAGCTTCGGGACCGAGCTGTTTTTT
J gene: TRBJ1-4
V gene: TRBV7-6
clone size: -
D gene: -

CDR3 protein: CASSLWPRQGSSYEQYF
CDR3 DNA: TGTGCCAGCAGTTTATGGCCCCGTCAGGGGAGCTCCTACGAGCAGTACTTC
J gene: TRBJ2-7
V gene: TRBV27
clone size: -
D gene: -

CDR3 protein: CASSLARHRGEQFF
CDR3 DNA: TGTGCCAGCAGCTTAGCGCGACATCGCGGTGAGCAGTTCTTC
J gene: TRBJ2-1
V gene: TRBV7-8
clone size: -
D gene: -

CDR3 protein: CASSQDHYQPQHF
CDR3 DNA: TGTGCCAGCAGCCAAGATCACTATCAGCCCCAGCATTTT
J gene: TRBJ1-5
V gene: TRBV4-2
clone size: -
D gene: -